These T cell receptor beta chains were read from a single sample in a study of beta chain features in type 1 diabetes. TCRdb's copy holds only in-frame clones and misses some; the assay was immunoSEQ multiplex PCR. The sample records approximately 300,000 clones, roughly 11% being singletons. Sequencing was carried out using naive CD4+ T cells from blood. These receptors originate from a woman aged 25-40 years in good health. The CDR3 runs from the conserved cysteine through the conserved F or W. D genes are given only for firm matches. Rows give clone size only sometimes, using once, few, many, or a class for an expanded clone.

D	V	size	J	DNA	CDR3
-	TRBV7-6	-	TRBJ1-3	TGTGCCAGCAGCTTTTCTCGAGCCTCTTCTGGAAACACCATATATTTT	CASSFSRASSGNTIYF
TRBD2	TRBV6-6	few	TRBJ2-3	TGTGCCAGCAGTACCACAAGCAGCGGGAGTGGGGATACGCAGTATTTT	CASSTTSSGSGDTQYF
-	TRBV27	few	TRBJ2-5	TGTGCCACCAGGGGGCTAGCGGGGCAAGAGACCCAGTACTTC	CATRGLAGQETQYF
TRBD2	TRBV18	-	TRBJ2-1	TGTGCCAGCTCACTGGGGACTAGCGGAAACTACAATGAGCAGTTCTTC	CASSLGTSGNYNEQFF
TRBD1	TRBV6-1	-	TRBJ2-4	TGTGCCAGCAGGTTGACAGGGATTGACATTCAGTACTTC	CASRLTGIDIQYF
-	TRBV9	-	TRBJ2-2	TGTGCCAGCAGCGACAAAACGTCGAACACCGGGGAGCTGTTTTTT	CASSDKTSNTGELFF
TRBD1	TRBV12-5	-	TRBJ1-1	TGTGCTAGTGCCCAGGGGGGTTACACTGAAGCTTTCTTT	CASAQGGYTEAFF
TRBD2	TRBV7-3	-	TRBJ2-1	TGTGCCAGCAGCTATAGCGGGTTTGAGCAGTTCTTC	CASSYSGFEQFF
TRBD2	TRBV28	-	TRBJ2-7	TGTGCCAGTACCCCAACTAGCGGACGCCACTACGAGCAGTACTTC	CASTPTSGRHYEQYF
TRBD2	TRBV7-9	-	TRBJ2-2	TGTGCCAGCAGCTACTACCCAGCGGGGCCGAACACCGGGGAGCTGTTTTTT	CASSYYPAGPNTGELFF
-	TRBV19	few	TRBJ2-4	TGTGCCAGTACTGGCAGACGAGACCGACTAGCCAAAAACATTCAGTACTTC	CASTGRRDRLAKNIQYF
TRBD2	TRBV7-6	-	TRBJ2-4	TGTGCCAGCAGCTTTTCGGGGGGGATTCAGTACTTC	CASSFSGGIQYF
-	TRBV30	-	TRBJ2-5	TGTGCCTGGACTAGGTACCAAGAGACCCAGTACTTC	CAWTRYQETQYF
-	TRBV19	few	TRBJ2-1	TGTGCCAGTAGTATAGTCATGTACAATGAGCAGTTCTTC	CASSIVMYNEQFF
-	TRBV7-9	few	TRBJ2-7	TGTGCCAGCAGCTTAGTTGAGGTAGGAGGTCACGAGCAGTACTTC	CASSLVEVGGHEQYF
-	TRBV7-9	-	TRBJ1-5	TGTGCCAGCAGCTTAGCAGGGGTCGATCAGCCCCAGCATTTT	CASSLAGVDQPQHF
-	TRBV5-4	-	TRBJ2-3	TGTGCCAGCAGCCTACTCAGCGCAGATACGCAGTATTTT	CASSLLSADTQYF
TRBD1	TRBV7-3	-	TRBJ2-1	TGTGCCAGCAGCATGGGGGACAGTACCTACAATGAGCAGTTCTTC	CASSMGDSTYNEQFF
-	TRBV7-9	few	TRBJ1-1	TGTGCCAGCAGCTTAGTCTCAGTAAACACTGAAGCTTTCTTT	CASSLVSVNTEAFF
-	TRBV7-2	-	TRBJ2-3	TGTGCCAGCAGCACACGGAGCGCAGATACGCAGTATTTT	CASSTRSADTQYF
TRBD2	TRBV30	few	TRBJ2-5	TGTGCCTGGAGTAGCATAGCGGGAGGGGGAGAGACCCAGTACTTC	CAWSSIAGGGETQYF
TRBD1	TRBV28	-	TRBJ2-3	TGTGCCAGCAGCGGACAGGGCTTTAGCACAGATACGCAGTATTTT	CASSGQGFSTDTQYF
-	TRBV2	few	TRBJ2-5	TGTGCCAGCAGTGCAGGGGTCAAAGAGACCCAGTACTTC	CASSAGVKETQYF